The sample holds many counts of the clone carrying this T cell receptor beta chain. Its specificity is not known. No patient received treatment before thyroid surgery. This sample is drawn from a study of metastatic and nonmetastatic thyroid tumors. Study-level background: A comparison of repertoires was made across blood and tumor or nodule tissue from malignant and benign thyroid patients. Study outcomes and limitations: Reports indicated that malignant thyroid tumors showed significantly higher TCR beta diversity than benign nodules did, in blood and tumor.

In the original workflow: For papillary thyroid cancer, a distant-metastasis classifier was constructed from CDR3 differences observed across clinicopathological groups. TCRdb re-analyzed the PCR reads using MiXCR. The V and J calls shown here were made by TCRdb, not taken from the authors' results. The repertoire consists of 20,000 to 25,000 clones, with 14% to 15% occurring once and the leading ten covering roughly 14%. CDR1 and CDR2 (germline): SGHAT, FQDESV (reference sequence). This CDR3 region has 16 residues. The V end was cut by 4 bases, the J end by 2 bases, with 15 bases between. The chain has TRBV11-1 and TRBJ2-1, with a weak D call TRBD2 (5 bases). The clonotype originates from a female donor with papillary thyroid cancer or a benign thyroid nodule (not recorded which). Some clones in this sample may be carry-over from other donors' samples. Specimen: tumor tissue. This chain's CDR3 is CASSWSGPSPYNEQFF. The DNA for the CDR3 is TGTGCCAGCAGCTGGAGCGGCCCCTCTCCCTACAATGAGCAGTTCTTC.